Each of the 3 T cell receptor beta chains below was sequenced from the same sample in a study of CD4 T cells in relation to SARS-CoV-2 and coronaviruses. Sequencing was performed with immunoSEQ multiplex PCR; in TCRdb, only in-frame clones are kept and a portion is missing. The table has 30,000 or so clones, more than 70% seen once. CD4+ T cells from unexposed donors were obtained before the COVID-19 pandemic (2011-2018). CD4+ T cells were isolated from the cells after around eleven days of culture. No antigens are known for them. Sequenced material: CD4+ T cells from PBMCs, cultured in vitro. The receptors here all came from a human donor in good health.

The V gene is TRBV6-5, the J gene TRBJ1-1, with no clear D. The CDR3 has 13 amino acids. The V and J ends lost 5 bases and 6 bases respectively, with 13 bases between them. Per the germline V gene, CDR1 is MNHEY and CDR2 is SVGAGI. The chain's CDR3 is CASSRDGLSEAFF. In DNA, the CDR3 is TGTGCCAGCAGTAGGGATGGGCTCTCTGAAGCTTTCTTT.

The chain uses TRBV12-3 or TRBV12-4 and TRBJ2-7; D is perhaps TRBD1 (6 bases). This CDR3 has 12 amino acids. V was cut by 3 bases and J by 7 bases, with 10 bases left in between. CDR3 sequence (DNA): TGTGCCAGCAGTTTCCATGGACAGGAGCAGTACTTC. This translates into CASSFHGQEQYF.

This chain uses TRBV27 with TRBJ1-2; TRBD1 aligns across 8 bases. J was trimmed by 6 bases and V by 7 bases; bases with no gene match: 16. The CDR3 sequence is 16 residues long. Germline V gene lookup returns CDR1 MNHEY and CDR2 SMNVEV (reference sequence). For the CDR3, the DNA is TGTGCCAGCACCCCTATGAAAAACAGGGGGATTCATGGCTACACCTTC. Translated, it gives CASTPMKNRGIHGYTF.